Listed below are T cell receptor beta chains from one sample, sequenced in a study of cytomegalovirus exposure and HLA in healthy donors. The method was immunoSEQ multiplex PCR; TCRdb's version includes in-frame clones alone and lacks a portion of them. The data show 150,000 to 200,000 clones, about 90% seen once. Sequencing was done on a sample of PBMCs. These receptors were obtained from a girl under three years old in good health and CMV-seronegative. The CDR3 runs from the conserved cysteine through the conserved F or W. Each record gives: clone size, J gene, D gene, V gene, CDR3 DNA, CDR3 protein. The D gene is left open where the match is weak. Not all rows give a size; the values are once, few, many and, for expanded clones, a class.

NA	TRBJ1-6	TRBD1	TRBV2	TGTGCCAGCAGAAATACCGCCGGGACAGGTTATTCACCCCTCCACTTT	CASRNTAGTGYSPLHF
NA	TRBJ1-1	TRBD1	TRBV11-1	TGTGCCAGCAGCTTAGGGAACAGGGGAGCTACTGAAGCTTTCTTT	CASSLGNRGATEAFF
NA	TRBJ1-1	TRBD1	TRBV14	TGTGCCAGCAGCCTCTACCGCCCGGGACAGGGGTCCATGAACACTGAAGCTTTCTTT	CASSLYRPGQGSMNTEAFF
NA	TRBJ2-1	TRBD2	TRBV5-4	TGTGCCAGCAGCTCTGGCGGGAGGGTGGGTTCCTACAATGAGCAGTTCTTC	CASSSGGRVGSYNEQFF
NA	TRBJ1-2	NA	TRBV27	TGTGCCAGCACTTCCACCGGACAGAACTATGGCTACACCTTC	CASTSTGQNYGYTF
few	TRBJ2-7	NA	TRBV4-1	TGCGCCAGCAGCCAAGCTGAACGGGGTGAGCAGTACTTC	CASSQAERGEQYF
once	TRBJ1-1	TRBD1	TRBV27	TGTGCCAGCAGAGTAGGTACTTTTCAGGGGGTTAACACTGAAGCTTTCTTT	CASRVGTFQGVNTEAFF
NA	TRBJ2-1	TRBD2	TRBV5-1	TGCGCCAGCAGTAGGACTAGTCTCCATGAGCAGTTCTTC	CASSRTSLHEQFF
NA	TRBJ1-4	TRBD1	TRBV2	TGTGCCAGCACAGGGGGTAATGAAAAACTGTTTTTT	CASTGGNEKLFF
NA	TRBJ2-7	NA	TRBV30	TGTGCCTGGAGTGCCCCTCCAGCAGGCTACGAGCAGTACTTC	CAWSAPPAGYEQYF
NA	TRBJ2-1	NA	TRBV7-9	TGTGCCAGCAGCGCGTCGGGTAGGAGGGGCAATGAGCAGTTCTTC	CASSASGRRGNEQFF
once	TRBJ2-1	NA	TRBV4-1	TGCGCCAGCACTCCAACAGGGTTTCGGTACAATGAGCAGTTCTTC	CASTPTGFRYNEQFF
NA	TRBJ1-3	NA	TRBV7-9	TGTGCCAGCAGCTTAGAGACAGCACCTTTCTCTGGAAACACCATATATTTT	CASSLETAPFSGNTIYF
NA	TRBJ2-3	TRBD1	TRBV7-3	TGTGCCAGCAGCTTGCCAGGACAGGGTACAGATACGCAGTATTTT	CASSLPGQGTDTQYF
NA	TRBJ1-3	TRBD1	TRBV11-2	TGTGCCAGCAGCTTAGTCGGGACAGGGATTCCTGGAAACACCATATATTTT	CASSLVGTGIPGNTIYF
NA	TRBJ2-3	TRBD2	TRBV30	TGTGCCTGGGATGCCCTCGGGCGGGGGACTCCAGATACGCAGTATTTT	CAWDALGRGTPDTQYF
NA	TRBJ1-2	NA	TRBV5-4	TGTGCCAGCAGCTCAAACCCCGGGGGACCTAACTATGGCTACACCTTC	CASSSNPGGPNYGYTF
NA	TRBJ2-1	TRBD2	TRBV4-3	TGCGCCAGCAGCCAAGATCTTACGGGACTAGCGGGAGTATATGAGCAGTTCTTC	CASSQDLTGLAGVYEQFF
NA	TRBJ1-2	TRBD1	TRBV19	TGTGCCAACGACCAGGGGGTCTATGGCTACACCTTC	CANDQGVYGYTF
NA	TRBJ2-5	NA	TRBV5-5	TGTGCCAGCAGCCCTAGTGGAGAGACCCAGTACTTC	CASSPSGETQYF
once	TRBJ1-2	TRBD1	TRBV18	TGTGCCAGCTCACCCCCAAACCTTAACACCGGGACAGCCTATGGCTACACCTTC	CASSPPNLNTGTAYGYTF
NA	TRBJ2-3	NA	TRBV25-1	TGTGCCAGCGAAAGGAGGGGTTCAGATACGCAGTATTTT	CASERRGSDTQYF
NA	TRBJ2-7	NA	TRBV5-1	TGCGCCAGCAGCTTGGGGGACATTTACGAGCAGTACTTC	CASSLGDIYEQYF
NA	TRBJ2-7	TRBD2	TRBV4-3	TGCGCCAGCAGCCAGGAAATAGCGGGGGAATCCTACGAGCAGTACTTC	CASSQEIAGESYEQYF
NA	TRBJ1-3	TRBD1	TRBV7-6	TGTGCCAGCAGCTCCGGGACAGGGGGAAACACCATATATTTT	CASSSGTGGNTIYF
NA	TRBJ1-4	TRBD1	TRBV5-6	TGTGCCAGCAGCCGGGACAGGGGAGGGTTTAATGAAAAACTGTTTTTT	CASSRDRGGFNEKLFF
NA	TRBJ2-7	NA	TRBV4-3	TGCGCCAGCAGCCAAAGCAGGGACTACGAGCAGTACTTC	CASSQSRDYEQYF
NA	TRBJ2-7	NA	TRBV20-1	TGCAGTGCTGGTAGGGGTTACGAGCAGTACTTC	CSAGRGYEQYF
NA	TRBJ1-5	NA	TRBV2	TGTGCCAGCAGTAAGACCTCCAGGGGTTTACGTCAGCCCCAGCATTTT	CASSKTSRGLRQPQHF
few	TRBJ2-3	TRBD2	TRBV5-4	TGTGCCAGCAGCCCTAGTAAGACTAGCGGGAGTGATACGCAGTATTTT	CASSPSKTSGSDTQYF
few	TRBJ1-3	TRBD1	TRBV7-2	TGTGCCAGCAGCTTGGGACAGGGAATAGGAAACACCATATATTTT	CASSLGQGIGNTIYF
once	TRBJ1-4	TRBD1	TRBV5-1	TGCGCCAGCAGCTTGGGGCTCGACAGGGATGAAAAACTGTTTTTT	CASSLGLDRDEKLFF
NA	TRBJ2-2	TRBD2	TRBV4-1	TGCGCCAGCAGCCAAAGACTAGCGGGAGGTGGGACCGGGGAGCTGTTTTTT	CASSQRLAGGGTGELFF
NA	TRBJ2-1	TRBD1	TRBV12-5	TGTGCTAGTGGTTTGAGGCGACAGGGGAGGCATGAGCAGTTCTTC	CASGLRRQGRHEQFF
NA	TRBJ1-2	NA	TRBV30	TGTGCCTGGAGTACCAGGGGAAGTAATGGCTACACCTTC	CAWSTRGSNGYTF
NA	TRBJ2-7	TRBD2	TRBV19	TGTGCCGTGAGTTCGGGGACTAGCGCTTCATACGAGCAGTACTTC	CAVSSGTSASYEQYF
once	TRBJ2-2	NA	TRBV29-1	TGCAGCGTTGAACAGGGCCCTTCGAACACCGGGGAGCTGTTTTTT	CSVEQGPSNTGELFF
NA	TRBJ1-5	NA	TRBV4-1	TGCGCCAGCAGTGACAGGACCGAGAGAGATCAGCCCCAGCATTTT	CASSDRTERDQPQHF
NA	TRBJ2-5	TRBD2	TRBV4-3	TGCGCCAGCAGCCGGCGGGGGGTCGCGGGGGAGACCCAGTACTTC	CASSRRGVAGETQYF
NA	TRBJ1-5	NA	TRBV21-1	TGTGCCAGCGAGGTACGGGGATGCAATCAGCCCCAGCATTTT	CASEVRGCNQPQHF
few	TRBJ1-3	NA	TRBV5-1	TGCGCCAGCAGCTTGGGAGGCTCTGGAAACACCATATATTTT	CASSLGGSGNTIYF
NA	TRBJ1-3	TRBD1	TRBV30	TGTGCCTGGGCCCCGGGACAGAGCTCTGGAAACACCATATATTTT	CAWAPGQSSGNTIYF
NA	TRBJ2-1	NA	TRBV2	TGTGCCAGCAGGAGGGTTCAGGGGTCGAATGAGCAGTTCTTC	CASRRVQGSNEQFF
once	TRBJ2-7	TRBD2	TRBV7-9	TGTGCCAGCAGCCCAAAGCTGGGACTAGCGGGGGTATCCACCTACGAGCAGTACTTC	CASSPKLGLAGVSTYEQYF
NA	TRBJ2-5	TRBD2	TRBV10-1	TGCGCCAGCAGCGACGGGACTAGCGGGGGGGGAGAGACCCAGTACTTC	CASSDGTSGGGETQYF
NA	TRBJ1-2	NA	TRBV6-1	TGTGCCAGCAGCGAATGGACTACCAGCCTCTATGGCTACACCTTC	CASSEWTTSLYGYTF
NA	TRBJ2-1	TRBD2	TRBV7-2	TGTGCCAGCAGCTTAGTCCCCAGCGGGGGACACAATGAGCAGTTCTTC	CASSLVPSGGHNEQFF
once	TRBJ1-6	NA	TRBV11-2	TGTGCCAGCAGCTTACGCAGAATACTCCACTTT	CASSLRRILHF
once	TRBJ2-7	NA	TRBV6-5	TGTGCCAGCAGCCGAAACGGACAGTTCCACTTC	CASSRNGQFHF
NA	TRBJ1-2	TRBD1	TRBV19	TGTGCCAGTCTACCGAGGGGGCACAGGAACAACTATGGCTACACCTTC	CASLPRGHRNNYGYTF
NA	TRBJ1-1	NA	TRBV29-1	TGCAGCGTTGGTGGGGGGGGTGACCCTGAAGCTTTCTTT	CSVGGGGDPEAFF
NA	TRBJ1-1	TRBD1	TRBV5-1	TGCGTCAGCAGCTTGGAAGGGACAGGGGGCGACGCTTTCTTT	CVSSLEGTGGDAFF
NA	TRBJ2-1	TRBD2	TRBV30	TGTGCCTGGAGTGTTAGCGGGACGGAGCAGTTCTTC	CAWSVSGTEQFF
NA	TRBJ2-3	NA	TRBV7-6	TGTGCCAGCAGACAAGATACCACAGATACGCAGTATTTT	CASRQDTTDTQYF